This entry lists 6 T cell receptor beta chains sequenced from one sample in a study of blood T cell repertoires in COVID-19. TCRdb's copy holds only in-frame clones and misses some; the assay was immunoSEQ multiplex PCR. Of around 190,000 clones listed, 84% are singletons. Sequenced material: PBMCs or T cells enriched from blood (not recorded which). The receptors derive from a woman in her 30s who had been exposed to COVID-19.

The chain recombines TRBV7-8 with TRBJ1-5; D is uncertain. Germline values: CDR1 SGHVS, CDR2 FQNEAQ. The CDR3 length is 16 residues. Trimming removed 2 bases from V and 10 bases from J, with 21 bases in between. DNA for the CDR3: TGTGCCAGCAGCTTAATTTCTTGGGAGGGCTCAGGACCCCAGCATTTT. It translates to CASSLISWEGSGPQHF.

The rearrangement links TRBV4-1 to TRBJ2-7; 7 bases line up with TRBD2. The CDR3 length is 17 residues. With V trimmed by 0 bases and J by 9 bases, 17 bases remained unmatched. Germline V CDR1 and CDR2: MGHRA, YSYEKL. DNA of the CDR3: TGCGCCAGCAGCCAAGATTCCGGCCTAGCGGACTCCTACAGGCAGTACTTC. Translating it yields CASSQDSGLADSYRQYF.

The V and J genes are TRBV14 and TRBJ1-1, with D perhaps matching TRBD1 (6 bases). Trimming removed 3 bases at V and 4 bases at J, with 12 bases between. Germline CDR1 and CDR2: SGHDN and FVKESK. This CDR3 is built from 14 residues. The CDR3 nucleotides are TGTGCCAGCAGCCACGAGGTAGGGGGCACTGAAGCTTTCTTT. As protein: CASSHEVGGTEAFF.

The chain is built from TRBV27 and TRBJ1-1; perhaps TRBD1 as D (6 bases). CDR1 is MNHEY and CDR2 is SMNVEV in the germline V gene (reference sequence). Trimming cost V 2 bases and J 7 bases, with 11 bases left between them. The CDR3 consists of 13 residues. CDR3 sequence (DNA): TGTGCCAGCAGTTTAGGGGGAGGGGGTGAAGCTTTCTTT. This translates into CASSLGGGGEAFF.

Details on this clone: The same CDR3 arises from other DNA sequences in this sample as well. V gene TRBV3-1 (or the pseudogene TRBV3-2) combines with J gene TRBJ1-2; 8 bases line up with TRBD1. CDR1 is LGHDT, CDR2 YNNKEL, per germline (reference sequence). The CDR3 runs 13 residues. J was trimmed by 5 bases and V by 4 bases; bases with no gene match: 3. DNA of the CDR3: TGTGCCAGCAGCCTTGGACAGGGTTATGGCTACACCTTC. This codes for CASSLGQGYGYTF.

V usage is TRBV18 and J usage is TRBJ1-1, with D possibly TRBD1 on 5 matching bases. The CDR3 has 11 amino acids. Per germline, CDR1 KGHSH and CDR2 LQKENI. V shed 7 bases and J shed 5 bases, with 8 bases lying between them. The CDR3, as DNA: TGTGCCAGCTTTGGGGGGACTGAAGCTTTCTTT. Amino acid sequence: CASFGGTEAFF.